The 22 T cell receptor beta chains listed next were all sequenced from one sample in a study of T cell responses to AZD1222 COVID-19 vaccine. Assay used: immunoSEQ multiplex PCR; TCRdb lists only in-frame clones, some missing. Among 130,000 to 150,000 clones listed, more than 75% were seen once. Sequenced here: peripheral blood, sampled on day 0 of AZD1222 vaccination. The receptors shown here come from an adult in good health.

The chain is built from TRBV4-1 and TRBJ1-6; the D gene is possibly TRBD1 (6 bases). V was clipped by 0 bases and J by 3 bases, with 18 bases between them. Germline V gene lookup returns CDR1 MGHRA and CDR2 YSYEKL. The CDR3 runs 19 residues. CDR3 in amino acids: CASSQEATGQGGYNSPLHF. The CDR3 nucleotides are TGCGCCAGCAGCCAAGAAGCAACAGGTCAAGGGGGCTATAATTCACCCCTCCACTTT.

For the CDR3, the DNA is TGTGCCAGCAGCTGGGACAGGTATAGCTCCTACAATGAGCAGTTCTTC. Residues: CASSWDRYSSYNEQFF. This chain connects TRBV7-3 to TRBJ2-1, with TRBD1 identical over 8 bases. Trimming cost V 4 bases and J 0 bases; bases outside gene matches: 5. Looked up from germline, CDR1 is SGHTA and CDR2 is FQGTGA. This CDR3 has 16 amino acids.

The rearrangement uses TRBV5-1 and TRBJ2-7; 8 bases are shared with TRBD1. V trimming: 3 bases; J trimming: 7 bases; junction bases outside the gene matches: 12. The germline V gene has CDR1 SGHRS and CDR2 YFSETQ. The CDR3 totals 15 residues. CDR3 bases: TGCGCCAGCAGCTGGTCAGGGGGCGAAGGGGTTGAGCAGTACTTC. Its protein is CASSWSGGEGVEQYF. Filled out from reference TRBV5-1 and TRBJ2-7, the complete variable domain reads KAGVTQTPRYLIKTRGQQVTLSCSPISGHRSVSWYQQTPGQGLQFLFEYFSETQRNKGNFPGRFSGRQFSNSRSEMNVSTLELGDSALYLCASSWSGGEGVEQYFGPGTRLTVT.

This chain connects TRBV5-1 to TRBJ1-2; D is unresolved. Trimming left V 4 bases short and J 3 bases short, with 13 bases between. The CDR3 contains 14 residues. CDR1 is SGHRS and CDR2 is YFSETQ in the germline V gene. The CDR3 spells CASSPPGSHYGYTF. The CDR3 DNA reads as TGCGCCAGCAGCCCCCCGGGGTCCCACTATGGCTACACCTTC.

The CDR3 region is CASSVGPDQPQHF. The CDR3 DNA follows: TGTGCCAGCAGCGTGGGGCCAGATCAGCCCCAGCATTTT. The chain joins TRBV9 to TRBJ1-5; D may be TRBD1 (5 bases). Germline V gives CDR1 SGDLS, CDR2 YYNGEE. The CDR3 is 13 amino acids. V was shortened by 2 bases and J by 5 bases, with 8 bases between the two germline ends.

This chain joins TRBV4-2 and TRBJ2-2; 8 bases map to TRBD2. The ends lost 4 bases at V and 3 bases at J; junction bases unmatched: 4. CDR1 and CDR2 (germline): LGHNA, YNFKEQ. CDR3 length equals 15 residues. As DNA, the CDR3 is TGTGCCAGCAGCCGAACTAGCGGATACACCGGGGAGCTGTTTTTT. Amino acid sequence: CASSRTSGYTGELFF.

This chain links TRBV7-2 with TRBJ1-5; D not resolved. This CDR3 region has 15 residues. Germline assignment: CDR1 SGHTA and CDR2 FQGNSA. Trimming left V 0 bases short and J 10 bases short, with 16 bases between. The CDR3 DNA is TGTGCCAGCAGCTTAGCGCTGGGTAGGGCGGATCCCCAGCATTTT. It is translated as CASSLALGRADPQHF.

This clone was picked up one time. The chain employs TRBV10-3 and TRBJ1-4, with D perhaps matching TRBD1 (6 bases). Per germline, CDR1 ENHRY and CDR2 SYGVKD. Trimming took off 3 bases at V and 7 bases at J, with 15 bases between the two ends. The CDR3 is 15 amino acids. Here the CDR3 reads CAISDVGGQGEKLFF. The CDR3 nucleotides read TGTGCCATCAGTGATGTGGGGGGCCAGGGTGAAAAACTGTTTTTT.

The V and J genes are TRBV7-2 and TRBJ2-5, with TRBD2 matching over 14 bases. Trimming at V came to 4 bases and at J to 5 bases, leaving 9 bases not matched to a gene. The CDR3 has 17 amino acids. The germline V gene has CDR1 SGHTA and CDR2 FQGNSA. The CDR3 reads CASSSGLAGGWRETQYF. The CDR3, as DNA: TGTGCCAGCAGCTCCGGACTAGCGGGAGGCTGGAGGGAGACCCAGTACTTC.

The gene calls are TRBV4-3 and TRBJ2-2; maybe TRBD1 (5 bases). V shed 4 bases and J shed 1 base, with 19 bases lying between them. Germline CDR1 LGHNA, CDR2 YSLEER. This CDR3 region has 18 residues. The CDR3 nucleotides read TGCGCCAGCAGCCGCTACCTTGGGGCGCAGGGGAACACCGGGGAGCTGTTTTTT. It encodes CASSRYLGAQGNTGELFF.

The J gene is TRBJ2-4, the V gene TRBV18; no clear D. Between the trimmed V and J ends, which lost 3 bases and 4 bases, there was a span of 13 bases. Per the germline V gene, CDR1 is KGHSH and CDR2 is LQKENI. This CDR3 spans 15 amino acids. This chain's CDR3 is CASSPDGRFKNIQYF. CDR3 in DNA: TGTGCCAGCTCACCGGACGGCCGTTTTAAAAACATTCAGTACTTC. Variable domain in full (rest from reference TRBV18 and TRBJ2-4): NAGVMQNPRHLVRRRGQEARLRCSPMKGHSHVYWYRQLPEEGLKFMVYLQKENIIDESGMPKERFSAEFPKEGPSILRIQQVVRGDSAAYFCASSPDGRFKNIQYFGAGTRLSVL.

The rearrangement links TRBV28 to TRBJ2-7; D is perhaps TRBD2 (6 bases). Germline V gene sequence: CDR1 MDHEN, CDR2 SYDVKM. Trimming left V 6 bases short and J 12 bases short, with 15 bases between. The CDR3 length is 11 residues. This CDR3 is CASSRREDRYF. CDR3 in DNA: TGTGCCAGCAGCCGCAGGGAGGATCGGTACTTC.

The chain links TRBV9 to TRBJ1-3; TRBD1 might be the D (5 bases). CDR1 and CDR2 (germline): SGDLS, YYNGEE. The CDR3 loop spans 14 amino acids. Deletions cut 7 bases from V and 0 bases from J, with 11 bases between. The CDR3 DNA is TGTGCCAGCGGGGACGCCCGCTCTGGAAACACCATATATTTT. The encoded protein is CASGDARSGNTIYF.

V is TRBV7-2 and J is TRBJ1-1; TRBD1 agrees at 7 bases. The CDR3 totals 14 residues. V lost 6 bases to trimming and J lost 5 bases; unmatched junction nucleotides: 9. Germline V gene lookup returns CDR1 SGHTA and CDR2 FQGNSA. CDR3 sequence: CASSFGYRGTEAFF. Written as DNA, the CDR3 is TGTGCCAGCAGTTTTGGTTACAGGGGTACTGAAGCTTTCTTT.

The V call is TRBV25-1, the J call TRBJ1-4; 9 nucleotides match TRBD1. The CDR3 sequence is 15 residues long. The V and J ends lost 8 bases and 7 bases, in that order; junction bases with no gene match: 11. Germline CDR1 and CDR2: MGHDK and SYGVNS. The CDR3 nucleotides read TGTGCCAGCGGCCTCCGGGGACAGGGCTCTGAAAAACTGTTTTTT. Its protein product is CASGLRGQGSEKLFF. Based on the CDR3 plus reference TRBV25-1 and TRBJ1-4, the full variable domain is EADIYQTPRYLVIGTGKKITLECSQTMGHDKMYWYQQDPGMELHLIHYSYGVNSTEKGDLSSESTVSRIRTEHFPLTLESARPSHTSQYLCASGLRGQGSEKLFFGSGTQLSVL.

The genes are TRBV19 and TRBJ2-5; no firm D call. The CDR3 loop spans 16 amino acids. V gave up 4 bases and J gave up 4 bases, with 19 bases separating them. Looked up from germline, CDR1 is LNHDA and CDR2 is SQIVND (reference sequence). CDR3 loop: CASSSYNLDLGETQYF. As DNA, the CDR3 is TGTGCCAGTAGTAGTTACAACCTCGATCTAGGAGAGACCCAGTACTTC.

This rearrangement joins TRBV7-2 to TRBJ2-7; D uncertain. CDR1 is SGHTA and CDR2 is FQGNSA in the germline V gene. V was pared by 1 base and J by 3 bases, with 10 bases between. The CDR3 covers 14 residues. The CDR3 nucleotides read TGTGCCAGCAGCTTAGATTCGGGCAACTACGAGCAGTACTTC. Amino acid sequence: CASSLDSGNYEQYF.

The chain uses TRBV7-9 and TRBJ2-7; 7 nucleotides agree with TRBD2. The CDR3 is 14 residues long. Germline V CDR1 and CDR2: SEHNR, FQNEAQ (reference sequence). The V segment lost 5 bases and the J segment 3 bases; nucleotides outside the gene matches: 7. The DNA of the CDR3 is TGTGCCAGCAGCAGCCGGGACTACCTCTACGAGCAGTACTTC. Protein sequence: CASSSRDYLYEQYF.

The chain has TRBV4-3 and TRBJ1-2, with 11 bases that match TRBD1. Germline V gene sequence: CDR1 LGHNA, CDR2 YSLEER. Germline trimming cut 5 bases from V and 8 bases from J; bases unmatched to any gene: 13. CDR3 length: 16 amino acids. CDR3 DNA sequence: TGCGCCAGCAGCTTGAAGACCGGGACAGGGGGAACGGGCTACACCTTC. It codes for CASSLKTGTGGTGYTF.

The chain recombines TRBV7-9 with TRBJ2-5; 7 nucleotides align to TRBD1. V gave up 5 bases and J gave up 4 bases; unmatched junction bases: 7. The CDR3 sequence is 14 residues long. The germline gives CDR1 SEHNR, CDR2 FQNEAQ (reference sequence). Here the CDR3 DNA reads TGTGCCAGCAGCGTTGGGACAGAGGGAGAGACCCAGTACTTC. It yields the protein CASSVGTEGETQYF.

The DNA for the CDR3 is TGTGCCAGCAGCTTAACCCCCACGAACACTGAAGCTTTCTTT. It specifies CASSLTPTNTEAFF. This chain connects TRBV7-3 to TRBJ1-1; D gene ambiguous. Germline V CDR1 and CDR2: SGHTA, FQGTGA. The CDR3 is 14 amino acids. Trimming removed 0 bases from V and 1 base from J, with 6 bases in between.

This chain connects TRBV29-1 to TRBJ1-5; D ambiguous. The CDR3 contains 13 residues. V lost 4 bases and J 0 bases, leaving 7 bases between the germline ends. Germline values: CDR1 SQVTM, CDR2 ANQGSEA. The DNA of the CDR3 is TGCAGCGTTGCCCCGGGTAGCAATCAGCCCCAGCATTTT. The encoded protein is CSVAPGSNQPQHF.